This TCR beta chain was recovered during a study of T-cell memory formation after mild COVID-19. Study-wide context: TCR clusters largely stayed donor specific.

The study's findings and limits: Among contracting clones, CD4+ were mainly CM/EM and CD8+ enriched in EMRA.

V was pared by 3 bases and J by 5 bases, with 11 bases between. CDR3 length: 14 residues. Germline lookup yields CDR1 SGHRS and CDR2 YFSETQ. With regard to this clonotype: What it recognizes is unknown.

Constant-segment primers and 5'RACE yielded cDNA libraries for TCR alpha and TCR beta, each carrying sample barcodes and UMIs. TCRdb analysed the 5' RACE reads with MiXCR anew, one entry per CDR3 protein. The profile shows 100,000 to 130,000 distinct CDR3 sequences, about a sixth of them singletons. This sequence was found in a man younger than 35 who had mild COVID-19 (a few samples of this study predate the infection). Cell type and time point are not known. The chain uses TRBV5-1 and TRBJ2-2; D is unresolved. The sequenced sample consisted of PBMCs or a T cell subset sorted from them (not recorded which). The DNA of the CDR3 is TGCGCCAGCAGCTCGCGGACGGATACCGGGGAGCTGTTTTTT. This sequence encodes CASSSRTDTGELFF.